The 26 T cell receptor beta chains below all came from one sample that was sequenced in a study of Ad26.COV2.S vaccination and SARS-CoV-2 variants (dated by TCRdb to the early 2020s). Receptor amplification or capture employed the immunoSEQ multiplex PCR assay. What TCRdb holds here is the immuneACCESS table cut down to in-frame rearrangements. Part of the clones is not present; checked against another copy, under half of the missing clones reflect an unresolved V gene, and the others are unexplained. The sample records about 350,000 clones, about 87% of which are singletons. The ten biggest clones cover around 6.4% of the sample. This sample's treatment or condition label indicates: about 20 received Ad26.COV2.S at low or high dose, single or two shots; 5 received placebo; per-sample allocation not given. For vaccine and placebo recipients, the sequenced repertoires came from samples collected on day 63 after the first injection.

The specimen was peripheral blood, collected in a trial of Ad26.COV2.S vaccine versus placebo. These receptor sequences come from a person between 18 and 65 years old who received the Ad26.COV2.S COVID-19 vaccine or a placebo.

This chain links TRBV5-4 with TRBJ2-1; D is ambiguous. The V gene lost 4 bases and the J gene lost 4 bases, with 9 bases spanning the gap. This CDR3 is built from 13 residues. Germline V gives CDR1 SGHNT, CDR2 YYREEE (reference sequence). The CDR3 sequence: CASSQGAYNEQFF. DNA of the CDR3: TGTGCCAGCAGCCAAGGCGCTTACAATGAGCAGTTCTTC.

In its sample, this clone was seen a few times. The gene calls are TRBV10-3 and TRBJ2-7, with 8 bases that match TRBD1. CDR3 length: 16 amino acids. CDR1 ENHRY and CDR2 SYGVKD come from the germline V gene. After removal of 6 bases from V and 4 bases from J, the junction contained 14 bases not matched to a gene. The CDR3 reads CAIRDPTGTGGYEQYF. In DNA form, the CDR3 reads TGTGCCATCAGGGACCCCACCGGGACAGGAGGGTACGAGCAGTACTTC.

The chain is built from TRBV4-3 and TRBJ2-3; 8 positions match TRBD1. CDR1 and CDR2 (germline): LGHNA, YSLEER. The CDR3 extends over 17 amino acids. Losses at the gene ends were 2 bases for V and 2 bases for J; bases not matched to a gene: 9. CDR3 protein: CASSQNTGGRITDTQYF. The DNA for the CDR3 is TGCGCCAGCAGCCAAAATACAGGGGGGAGGATCACAGATACGCAGTATTTT.

This clone was observed a handful of times. The genes are TRBV27 and TRBJ1-1, with D perhaps TRBD1 (6 bases). The CDR3 runs 14 residues. V lost 3 bases to trimming and J lost 4 bases, with 12 bases between them. Germline values: CDR1 MNHEY, CDR2 SMNVEV (reference sequence). CDR3 DNA sequence: TGTGCCAGCAGTTTTGCAGGGGTAGGCACTGAAGCTTTCTTT. Translation: CASSFAGVGTEAFF.

The gene calls are TRBV9 and TRBJ2-2, with D possibly matching TRBD2 (6 bases). V was trimmed by 0 bases and J by 4 bases, leaving 10 bases between them. The germline V gene encodes CDR1 SGDLS and CDR2 YYNGEE. This CDR3 contains 15 residues. The CDR3 region has the DNA TGTGCCAGCAGCGTAGTTGGAGGGAGCACCGGGGAGCTGTTTTTT. Encoded protein: CASSVVGGSTGELFF.

The genes are TRBV19 and TRBJ1-4, with 9 bases lining up with TRBD1. Germline lookup yields CDR1 LNHDA and CDR2 SQIVND (reference sequence). The CDR3 loop spans 17 amino acids. Trimming removed 5 bases from V and 7 bases from J; junction bases left unmatched: 14. The DNA of the CDR3 is TGTGCCAGTAGTTTCCCGGGACAGGGCGTAAGGGGTGAAAAACTGTTTTTT. Protein product: CASSFPGQGVRGEKLFF. The entire variable domain, with the rest obtained from reference TRBV19 and TRBJ1-4, is as follows: DGGITQSPKYLFRKEGQNVTLSCEQNLNHDAMYWYRQDPGQGLRLIYYSQIVNDFQKGDIAEGYSVSREKKESFPLTVTSAQKNPTAFYLCASSFPGQGVRGEKLFFGSGTQLSVL.

The chain uses TRBV27 and TRBJ2-3; possible D gene TRBD1, 5 bases. V lost 4 bases to trimming and J lost 0 bases, with 11 bases between them. Germline V gene lookup returns CDR1 MNHEY and CDR2 SMNVEV (reference sequence). The CDR3 covers 15 residues. CDR3 nucleotide sequence: TGTGCCAGCAGTTCCCGACAGTTTAGCACAGATACGCAGTATTTT. This codes for CASSSRQFSTDTQYF.

The CDR3 DNA reads TGTGCCAGCAGCTTAGCTAGCGGGAGGGGTAATGAGCAGTTCTTC. Translation gives CASSLASGRGNEQFF. The J gene is TRBJ2-1, the V gene TRBV7-7; 11 bases agree with TRBD2. Germline V CDR1 and CDR2: SSHAT, FNYEAQ (reference sequence). The trim removed 0 bases at V and 7 bases at J, leaving 2 bases unmatched. The CDR3 length is 15 residues.

V and J are TRBV4-1 and TRBJ2-1; D is unresolved. CDR1 is MGHRA and CDR2 is YSYEKL in the germline V gene. The CDR3 runs to 16 residues. Trimming took 0 bases from V and 0 from J, leaving 9 bases between them. Here the CDR3 DNA reads TGCGCCAGCAGCCAAGAGGGTGGCCTCTCCTACAATGAGCAGTTCTTC. The encoded protein is CASSQEGGLSYNEQFF.

A single count supports this clone. This chain connects TRBV7-9 to TRBJ2-3, with TRBD2 identical over 13 bases. CDR1 is SEHNR and CDR2 is FQNEAQ in the germline V gene (reference sequence). V lost 5 bases to trimming and J lost 2 bases; unmatched junction nucleotides: 7. The CDR3 runs to 17 residues. CDR3 amino acids: CASSRGTSGENTDTQYF. CDR3 sequence (DNA): TGTGCCAGCAGCCGCGGGACTAGCGGGGAAAACACAGATACGCAGTATTTT.

The rearrangement uses TRBV5-4 and TRBJ2-3; D possibly corresponds to TRBD2 (7 bases). V was cut by 9 bases and J by 1 base, with 18 bases left in between. The CDR3 contains 15 residues. From germline, CDR1 is SGHNT and CDR2 YYREEE (reference sequence). CDR3: CATAWSGGRTDTQYF. CDR3 bases: TGTGCCACCGCGTGGTCGGGGGGCCGCACAGATACGCAGTATTTT.

V is TRBV5-1 and J is TRBJ1-1, with 8 bases fitting TRBD1. The V segment lost 4 bases and the J segment 6 bases; nucleotides outside the gene matches: 11. Germline lookup yields CDR1 SGHRS and CDR2 YFSETQ. The CDR3 totals 15 residues. CDR3 amino acids: CASSIGTGSFPEAFF. For the CDR3, the DNA is TGCGCCAGCAGCATAGGGACAGGATCCTTTCCTGAAGCTTTCTTT.

The rearrangement joins TRBV7-3 to TRBJ2-6; tentatively, D is TRBD2 (5 bases). Germline lookup yields CDR1 SGHTA and CDR2 FQGTGA. The CDR3 has 16 residues. V was clipped by 2 bases and J by 9 bases, with 17 bases between them. Here the CDR3 reads CASSLRFRSEGNVLTF. In nucleotides, the CDR3 is TGTGCCAGCAGCTTACGGTTCCGGTCTGAGGGCAACGTCCTGACTTTC.

The chain carries TRBV18 and TRBJ2-5, with D tentatively TRBD1 (5 bases). CDR1 is KGHSH and CDR2 is LQKENI in the germline V gene. V lost 3 bases to trimming and J lost 3 bases, with 8 bases between them. CDR3 size: 13 residues. CDR3 bases: TGTGCCAGCTCACCGGTCAGGGAAGAGACCCAGTACTTC. It codes for CASSPVREETQYF.

The J gene is TRBJ2-7, the V gene TRBV19; 11 nucleotides line up with TRBD1. Germline V gives CDR1 LNHDA, CDR2 SQIVND (reference sequence). CDR3 length equals 13 residues. The V and J ends lost 8 bases and 4 bases, in that order; junction bases with no gene match: 4. CDR3 DNA: TGTGCCAGTGCCGGGACAGGGGGGTACGAGCAGTACTTC. This codes for CASAGTGGYEQYF.

A few counts support this clone. This chain links TRBV9 with TRBJ1-3; D call uncertain. The CDR3 has 15 residues. V was cut by 0 bases and J by 3 bases, with 10 bases left in between. Germline values: CDR1 SGDLS, CDR2 YYNGEE. The CDR3 DNA is TGTGCCAGCAGCGTAGGTTGGCAGAATGGAAACACCATATATTTT. It translates to CASSVGWQNGNTIYF.

This chain joins TRBV6-4 and TRBJ2-1; the match to TRBD1 covers 7 bases. Germline V gives CDR1 MRHNA, CDR2 SNTAGT. CDR3 length equals 14 residues. The V gene end was trimmed by 8 bases and the J gene end by 3 bases; junction bases not matched to a gene: 7. CDR3 DNA: TGTGCCAGCGCCCCCGCAGGGGGCTACAATGAGCAGTTCTTC. Amino acids: CASAPAGGYNEQFF.

The count of this clone is one. V usage is TRBV3-1 (or the pseudogene TRBV3-2) and J usage is TRBJ2-2, with D possibly being TRBD2 (5 bases). The V gene's germline CDR1 is LGHDT and CDR2 YNNKEL (reference sequence). V lost 4 bases, J lost 5 bases, and 5 bases lay in between. This CDR3 spans 12 amino acids. DNA of the CDR3: TGTGCCAGCAGCCGGAGGACCGGGGAGCTGTTTTTT. Its protein product is CASSRRTGELFF.

CDR3: CASSQDMGYTEAFF. The CDR3 nucleotides read TGCGCCAGCAGCCAAGATATGGGGTACACTGAAGCTTTCTTT. The chain links TRBV4-3 to TRBJ1-1; D unclear. Germline V gene data show CDR1 as LGHNA and CDR2 as YSLEER. CDR3 length equals 14 residues. Trimming pared 0 bases from V and 3 bases from J, leaving 8 bases between.

The V call is TRBV5-1, the J call TRBJ2-5; possible D gene TRBD2, 6 bases. CDR1 is SGHRS, CDR2 YFSETQ, per germline. Trimming cost V 1 base and J 5 bases, with 18 bases left between them. The CDR3 is made up of 16 amino acids. CDR3 in DNA: TGCGCCAGCAGCTTGAGGTTCCGACTTGGGAGGGAGACCCAGTACTTC. Translated: CASSLRFRLGRETQYF.

The V call is TRBV7-2, the J call TRBJ1-6; D not resolved. This CDR3 has 15 residues. CDR1 and CDR2 from the germline V gene are SGHTA and FQGNSA. Trimming pared 2 bases from V and 8 bases from J, leaving 13 bases between. The chain's CDR3 is CASSLNAVIDSPLHF. The DNA for the CDR3 is TGTGCCAGCAGCTTAAACGCCGTAATCGATTCACCCCTCCACTTT. Combining the CDR3 with reference TRBV7-2 and TRBJ1-6 gives the whole variable domain GAGVSQSPSNKVTEKGKDVELRCDPISGHTALYWYRQSLGQGLEFLIYFQGNSAPDKSGLPSDRFSAERTGGSVSTLTIQRTQQEDSAVYLCASSLNAVIDSPLHFGNGTRLTVT.

In its sample, this clone was seen a few times. This chain uses TRBV7-9 with TRBJ1-5; TRBD1 matches at 9 bases. V gave up 5 bases and J gave up 4 bases; unmatched junction bases: 15. CDR3 size: 18 residues. Per germline, CDR1 SEHNR and CDR2 FQNEAQ (reference sequence). The CDR3 loop reads CASSRTATGTGMNQPQHF. DNA for the CDR3: TGTGCCAGCAGCCGAACTGCGACCGGGACAGGGATGAATCAGCCCCAGCATTTT.

In DNA form, the CDR3 reads TGTGCCAGCAGCGTAGGAAAAGACAGGGGGAACACTGAAGCTTTCTTT. Translated: CASSVGKDRGNTEAFF. This chain links TRBV9 with TRBJ1-1; 8 nucleotides agree with TRBD1. Trimming cost V 0 bases and J 1 base; bases outside gene matches: 5. Germline CDR1 and CDR2: SGDLS and YYNGEE. The CDR3 covers 16 residues.

The chain links TRBV7-3 to TRBJ2-7; D is possibly TRBD1 (5 bases). In germline, CDR1 is SGHTA, CDR2 FQGTGA. The CDR3 loop spans 14 amino acids. V was shortened by 2 bases and J by 2 bases, with 10 bases between the two germline ends. The CDR3 spells CASSLLTGPYEQYF. In DNA form, the CDR3 reads TGTGCCAGCAGCTTACTTACAGGCCCCTACGAGCAGTACTTC.

Comments on this clone: The sample has other DNA sequences that encode this CDR3 too. The rearrangement links TRBV5-1 to TRBJ2-5, with D uncertain. From germline, CDR1 is SGHRS and CDR2 YFSETQ. V lost 1 base, J lost 4 bases, and 2 bases lay in between. The CDR3 has 11 residues. In DNA form, the CDR3 reads TGCGCCAGCAGCTTGCGAGAGACCCAGTACTTC. Its protein is CASSLRETQYF. The complete variable domain, with remaining parts taken from reference TRBV5-1 and TRBJ2-5, reads KAGVTQTPRYLIKTRGQQVTLSCSPISGHRSVSWYQQTPGQGLQFLFEYFSETQRNKGNFPGRFSGRQFSNSRSEMNVSTLELGDSALYLCASSLRETQYFGPGTRLLVL.

The chain recombines TRBV12-5 with TRBJ2-5; 13 nucleotides agree with TRBD2. V gave up 4 bases and J gave up 6 bases; unmatched junction bases: 5. In germline, CDR1 is LGHNT, CDR2 FRNRAP. The CDR3 is 15 residues long. CDR3 in amino acids: CASGSTSGRIKTQYF. The CDR3 bases are TGTGCTAGTGGTTCGACTAGCGGGAGGATAAAGACCCAGTACTTC. The full variable domain, with the rest looked up from reference TRBV12-5 and TRBJ2-5, is DARVTQTPRHKVTEMGQEVTMRCQPILGHNTVFWYRQTMMQGLELLAYFRNRAPLDDSGMPKDRFSAEMPDATLATLKIQPSEPRDSAVYFCASGSTSGRIKTQYFGPGTRLLVL.